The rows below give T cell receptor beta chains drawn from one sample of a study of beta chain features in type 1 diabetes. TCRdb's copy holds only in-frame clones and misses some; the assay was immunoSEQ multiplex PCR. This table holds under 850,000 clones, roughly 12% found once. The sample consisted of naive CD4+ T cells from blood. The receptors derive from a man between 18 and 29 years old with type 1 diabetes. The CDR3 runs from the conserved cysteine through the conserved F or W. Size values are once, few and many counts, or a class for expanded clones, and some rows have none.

CASSLGTRGEQYF | few | TRBJ2-7 | TRBV28
CASSRGENTEAFF | once | TRBJ1-1 | TRBV10-2
CAWSVPGALTHQPQHF | few | TRBJ1-5 | TRBV30
CASSFGLAGGQNEQFF | - | TRBJ2-1 | TRBV27
CSVRGVNEKLFF | few | TRBJ1-4 | TRBV29-1
CASSQVAGASSTDTQYF | - | TRBJ2-3 | TRBV4-2
CATLDRGRNTGAFF | few | TRBJ1-1 | TRBV19
CASSPTSGTDTQYF | - | TRBJ2-3 | TRBV18
CASNGENNLGQYF | - | TRBJ2-7 | TRBV30
CASSLAGSGTSTDTQYF | few | TRBJ2-3 | TRBV5-4
CASSLKGGHETQYF | - | TRBJ2-5 | TRBV5-1
CSVEGSGETQYF | - | TRBJ2-5 | TRBV29-1
CASSPLSRTGYNSPLHF | few | TRBJ1-6 | TRBV18
CASSVGQEYGSPLHF | few | TRBJ1-6 | TRBV9
CAWSLETNTEAFF | - | TRBJ1-1 | TRBV30
CSAKLGTGADEQYF | - | TRBJ2-7 | TRBV29-1
CAWSGGWGTSNQPQHF | few | TRBJ1-5 | TRBV30
CAYQHRTGHLEIGYTF | - | TRBJ1-2 | TRBV30
CASSIPLTRDYGYTF | - | TRBJ1-2 | TRBV19
CAWNRKDWGDTNYGYTF | few | TRBJ1-2 | TRBV30
CASSRFGSGANVLTF | - | TRBJ2-6 | TRBV6-5
CASSYRGNTEAFF | - | TRBJ1-1 | TRBV6-5
CASSMGTQNTEAFF | few | TRBJ1-1 | TRBV19
CASSSGDYGYTF | few | TRBJ1-2 | TRBV6-5
CASSFGDGQGVYPQHF | - | TRBJ1-5 | TRBV13
CASSGGTGRDQPQHF | - | TRBJ1-5 | TRBV6-1
CASSLHSPNYGYTF | - | TRBJ1-2 | TRBV28
CAWSYSLNTEAFF | few | TRBJ1-1 | TRBV30
CASSQGAKNIQYF | few | TRBJ2-4 | TRBV14
CASSLEYGYEQYF | - | TRBJ2-7 | TRBV5-1
CASSLWTPGQPQHF | few | TRBJ1-5 | TRBV5-6
CASSLVGGGSSYEQYF | - | TRBJ2-7 | TRBV27
CASSLAGWYNEQFF | few | TRBJ2-1 | TRBV5-1
CASSSLTGGFDNEQFF | - | TRBJ2-1 | TRBV6-5
CASSVGASRSYNEQFF | - | TRBJ2-1 | TRBV9
CATSRIDRENTEAFF | - | TRBJ1-1 | TRBV15
CASSPDRGYEQYF | few | TRBJ2-7 | TRBV4-1
CAIEGETQYF | few | TRBJ2-5 | TRBV11-2
CASSTRRATNEKLFF | - | TRBJ1-4 | TRBV21-1
CASRTGTGRYEQYF | - | TRBJ2-7 | TRBV5-1
CASSVGWGLNQPQHF | few | TRBJ1-5 | TRBV2
CASSPARTSYEQYF | few | TRBJ2-7 | TRBV18
CASSQYTMGHEQYF | few | - | TRBV7-2
CASSLPGQVYEQYF | - | TRBJ2-7 | TRBV5-4
CAWSSGPPDVGAFF | - | TRBJ1-1 | TRBV30
CASSKGQIISGNTIYF | - | TRBJ1-3 | TRBV2